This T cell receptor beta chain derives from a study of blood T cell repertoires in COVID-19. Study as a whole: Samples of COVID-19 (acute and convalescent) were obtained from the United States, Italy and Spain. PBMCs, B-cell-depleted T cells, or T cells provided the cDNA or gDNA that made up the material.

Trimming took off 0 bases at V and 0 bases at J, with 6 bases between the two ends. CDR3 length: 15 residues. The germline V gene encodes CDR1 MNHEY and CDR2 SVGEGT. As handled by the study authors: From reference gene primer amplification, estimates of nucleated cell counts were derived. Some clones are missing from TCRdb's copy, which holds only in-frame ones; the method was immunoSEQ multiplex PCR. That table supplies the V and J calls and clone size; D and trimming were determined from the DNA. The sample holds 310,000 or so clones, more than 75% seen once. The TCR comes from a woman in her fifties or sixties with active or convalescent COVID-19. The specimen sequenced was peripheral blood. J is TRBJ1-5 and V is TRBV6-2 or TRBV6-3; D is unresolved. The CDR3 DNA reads TGTGCCAGCAGTTACTCATCAGGTAGCAATCAGCCCCAGCATTTT. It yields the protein CASSYSSGSNQPQHF.